The present entry profiles one T cell receptor beta chain with its context. Its antigen is currently unknown. The data stem from a study of memory CD4+ T cells and cytomegalovirus serostatus. Study-wide context: Healthy Belgian adult donors included roughly ten CMV-positive and more than 20 CMV-negative people. Study-wide findings and caveats: About 40% of the roughly 150 known CMV-associated TCRbeta sequences appeared in CD4+ memory. The CMV-associated TCR signature appears largely within the CD4+ memory repertoire.

This table comes from immunoSEQ multiplex PCR, and its TCRdb copy is limited to in-frame clones, with some not included. The table has 50,000 to 65,000 clones, around 83% seen once. Single viable CD3+CD4+CD8-CD45RO+ cells were sorted as the memory CD4+ T cells. Serostatus was set by detecting CMV pp150, pp28, p38, p52 IgG. The CDR3 extends over 13 amino acids. Germline lookup yields CDR1 SGHKS and CDR2 YYEKEE (reference sequence). With 4 bases removed from V and 4 bases from J, the gap between germline ends came to 11 bases. The sequenced sample was memory CD4+ T cells from blood. V gene TRBV5-5 combines with J gene TRBJ1-2, with a possible D match to TRBD1 (5 bases). The sequence derives from an adult in good health and CMV-seropositive. This chain's CDR3 is CASSQGTTYGYTF. CDR3 DNA sequence: TGTGCCAGCAGCCAGGGAACCACCTATGGCTACACCTTC.